The 5 T cell receptor beta chains presented below share a single source sample, sequenced in a study of blood T cell repertoires in COVID-19. Sequencing used immunoSEQ multiplex PCR; TCRdb keeps in-frame clones, though not all of them. This table holds about 110,000 clones, around 82% found once. The sequencing sample was made of peripheral blood. These TCRs come from a human donor in a cohort sampled during active or convalescent COVID-19.

Here the CDR3 reads CASSSPLRGAETQYF. In DNA form, the CDR3 reads TGTGCCAGCAGCTCCCCTTTACGGGGGGCGGAGACCCAGTACTTC. The chain joins TRBV7-2 to TRBJ2-5; maybe TRBD2 (7 bases). In germline, CDR1 is SGHTA, CDR2 FQGNSA. There are 15 residues in the CDR3. The ends were cut back, 4 bases at V and 5 bases at J, with 17 bases in the middle.

V usage is TRBV7-7 and J usage is TRBJ2-5, with 8 bases lining up with TRBD1. Germline CDR1 SSHAT, CDR2 FNYEAQ (reference sequence). This CDR3 is built from 15 residues. With V trimmed by 5 bases and J by 5 bases, 10 bases remained unmatched. Here the CDR3 reads CASSLGQGRSETQYF. The CDR3 nucleotides read TGTGCCAGCAGCCTCGGACAGGGACGATCCGAGACCCAGTACTTC.

The genes are TRBV19 and TRBJ2-3; 8 nucleotides align to TRBD2. V gave up 3 bases and J gave up 4 bases; unmatched junction bases: 6. The CDR3 is 15 residues long. CDR1 and CDR2 from the germline V gene are LNHDA and SQIVND (reference sequence). The CDR3 reads CASSIWVGRADTQYF. CDR3 sequence (DNA): TGTGCCAGTAGTATTTGGGTCGGGAGGGCAGATACGCAGTATTTT.

The V gene is TRBV4-2, the J gene TRBJ2-7; D not resolved. Germline V CDR1 and CDR2: LGHNA, YNFKEQ. The CDR3 totals 14 residues. Between the trimmed V and J ends, which lost 4 bases and 1 base, there was a span of 11 bases. For the CDR3, the DNA is TGTGCCAGCAGCCCCCGGGTAGGATCCTACGAGCAGTACTTC. This encodes CASSPRVGSYEQYF.

The sample holds a few counts of this clone. J is TRBJ1-5 and V is TRBV27, with a tentative D call TRBD1 (5 bases). There are 14 residues in the CDR3. V lost 3 bases, J lost 6 bases, and 12 bases lay in between. The germline CDR1 and CDR2 sequences are MNHEY and SMNVEV (reference sequence). The CDR3 bases are TGTGCCAGCAGTTTCCAGGGTGTGGGTCAGCCCCAGCATTTT. It yields the protein CASSFQGVGQPQHF.